The T cell receptor beta chain described here comes from a study of radiotherapy plus CTLA-4 blockade in lung cancer. Study details: 18% of patients responded objectively, and roughly 30% achieved disease control. Study results and caveats: Peripheral blood showed expansion of tumor-derived TCR clones after radiotherapy and ipilimumab. Early blood T cell clone dynamics, with interferon-beta, were reported to best predict response.

A note on this clone: Its antigen is as yet unknown.

Trimming pared 3 bases from V and 3 bases from J, leaving 15 bases between. This CDR3 has 16 residues. Germline V gene sequence: CDR1 MGHDK, CDR2 SYGVNS. Sequenced by immunoSEQ multiplex PCR; TCRdb stores in-frame clones only, minus some. The table shows 45,000 to 60,000 clones, with 75% to 90% occurring only once. Focal radiation with ipilimumab CTLA-4 blockade was given to patients with chemo-refractory metastatic non-small-cell lung cancer. This specimen was peripheral blood, taken from a patient treated with radiotherapy plus ipilimumab. This TCR was recovered from a human donor with non-small cell lung cancer who had stable disease on radiotherapy plus ipilimumab. The chain is built from TRBV25-1 and TRBJ1-5, with D uncertain. The CDR3 bases are TGTGCCAGCAGTGACCTTTTAGTACAGTACAATCAGCCCCAGCATTTT. Protein: CASSDLLVQYNQPQHF.